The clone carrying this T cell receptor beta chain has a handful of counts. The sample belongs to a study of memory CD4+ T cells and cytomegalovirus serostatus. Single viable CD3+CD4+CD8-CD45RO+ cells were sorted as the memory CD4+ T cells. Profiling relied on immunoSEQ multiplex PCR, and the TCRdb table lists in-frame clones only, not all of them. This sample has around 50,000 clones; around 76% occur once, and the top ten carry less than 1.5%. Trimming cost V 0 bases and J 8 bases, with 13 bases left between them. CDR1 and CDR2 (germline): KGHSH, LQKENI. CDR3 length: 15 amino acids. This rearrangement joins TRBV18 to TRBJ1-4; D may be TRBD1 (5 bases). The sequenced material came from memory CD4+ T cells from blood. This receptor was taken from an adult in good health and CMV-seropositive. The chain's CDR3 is CASSPPIRVGEKLFF. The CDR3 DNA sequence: TGTGCCAGCTCACCACCGATCAGGGTAGGAGAAAAACTGTTTTTT. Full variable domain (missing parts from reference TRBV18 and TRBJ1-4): NAGVMQNPRHLVRRRGQEARLRCSPMKGHSHVYWYRQLPEEGLKFMVYLQKENIIDESGMPKERFSAEFPKEGPSILRIQQVVRGDSAAYFCASSPPIRVGEKLFFGSGTQLSVL.